This TCR beta chain emerged from a study of cytotoxic CD8 clonotypes in ibrutinib-treated CLL. Findings and caveats of the study: Baseline-level clonality went beyond age-matched healthy donors and moved in step with circulating CD8+ T-cell counts. Clonality was elevated at ibrutinib response and had returned toward baseline at progression.

This CDR3 comprises 15 residues. The V and J ends lost 0 bases and 4 bases respectively, with 13 bases between them. CDR1 is MNHEY and CDR2 is SVGAGI in the germline V gene. TCRdb's copy holds only in-frame clones and misses some; the assay was immunoSEQ multiplex PCR. The sample consists of about 89,000 clones, almost 80% of them appearing once. On this clone: Its specificity is not known.

Sequencing was performed on PBMCs, taken after 12 months of ibrutinib treatment. The receptor was isolated from a human donor with chronic lymphocytic leukemia. The chain carries TRBV6-5 and TRBJ2-7; maybe TRBD2 (6 bases). Here the CDR3 reads CASSYSKEGYYEQYF. The CDR3 nucleotides read TGTGCCAGCAGTTACTCGAAGGAGGGCTATTACGAGCAGTACTTC.